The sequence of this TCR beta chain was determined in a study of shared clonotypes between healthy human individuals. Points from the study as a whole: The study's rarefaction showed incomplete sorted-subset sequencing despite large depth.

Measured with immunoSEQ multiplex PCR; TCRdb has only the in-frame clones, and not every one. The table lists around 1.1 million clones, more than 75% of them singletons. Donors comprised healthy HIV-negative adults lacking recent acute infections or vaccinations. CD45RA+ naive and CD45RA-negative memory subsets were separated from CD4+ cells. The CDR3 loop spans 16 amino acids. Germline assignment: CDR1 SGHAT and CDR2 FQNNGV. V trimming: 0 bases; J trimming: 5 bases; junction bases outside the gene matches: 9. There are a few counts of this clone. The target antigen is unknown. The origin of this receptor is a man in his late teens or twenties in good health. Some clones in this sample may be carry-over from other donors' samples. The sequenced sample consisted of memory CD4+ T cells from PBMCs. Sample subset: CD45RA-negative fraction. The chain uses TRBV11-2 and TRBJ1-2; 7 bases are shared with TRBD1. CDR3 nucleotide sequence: TGTGCCAGCAGCTTAGATCGGGCAGGGGGAGGGTATGGCTACACCTTC. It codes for CASSLDRAGGGYGYTF.